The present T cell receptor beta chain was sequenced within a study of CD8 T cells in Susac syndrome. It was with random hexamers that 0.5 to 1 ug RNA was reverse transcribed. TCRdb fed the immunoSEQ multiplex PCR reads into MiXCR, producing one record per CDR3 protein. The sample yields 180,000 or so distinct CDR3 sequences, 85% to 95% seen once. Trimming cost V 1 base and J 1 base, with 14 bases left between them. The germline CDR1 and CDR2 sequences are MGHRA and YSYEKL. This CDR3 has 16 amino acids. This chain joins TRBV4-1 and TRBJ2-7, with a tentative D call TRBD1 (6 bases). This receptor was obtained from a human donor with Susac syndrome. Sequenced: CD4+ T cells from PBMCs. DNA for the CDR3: TGCGCCAGCAGCCAAGGGCAGGGGACCTTTTCCTACGAGCAGTACTTC. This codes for CASSQGQGTFSYEQYF.